This T cell receptor beta chain is from a study of shared T cell receptors in the human thymus. The assay was immunoSEQ multiplex PCR, and TCRdb's table has in-frame clones only and misses some. This sample has hundreds of thousands of clones, with just under 95% found just once. The source of this sequence is a human donor. Sequencing was performed on thymocytes.

CDR3 sequence (DNA): TGTGCCAGCAGTGAAGTAAAGTCGGCATTTAGCAATCAGCCCCAGCATTTT. Residues: CASSEVKSAFSNQPQHF. The rearrangement joins TRBV6-1 to TRBJ1-5, with D uncertain. The CDR3 has 17 amino acids. The V end lost 1 base, the J end lost 0 bases, and 13 bases lay between the germline ends. Germline assignment: CDR1 MNHNS and CDR2 SASEGT.